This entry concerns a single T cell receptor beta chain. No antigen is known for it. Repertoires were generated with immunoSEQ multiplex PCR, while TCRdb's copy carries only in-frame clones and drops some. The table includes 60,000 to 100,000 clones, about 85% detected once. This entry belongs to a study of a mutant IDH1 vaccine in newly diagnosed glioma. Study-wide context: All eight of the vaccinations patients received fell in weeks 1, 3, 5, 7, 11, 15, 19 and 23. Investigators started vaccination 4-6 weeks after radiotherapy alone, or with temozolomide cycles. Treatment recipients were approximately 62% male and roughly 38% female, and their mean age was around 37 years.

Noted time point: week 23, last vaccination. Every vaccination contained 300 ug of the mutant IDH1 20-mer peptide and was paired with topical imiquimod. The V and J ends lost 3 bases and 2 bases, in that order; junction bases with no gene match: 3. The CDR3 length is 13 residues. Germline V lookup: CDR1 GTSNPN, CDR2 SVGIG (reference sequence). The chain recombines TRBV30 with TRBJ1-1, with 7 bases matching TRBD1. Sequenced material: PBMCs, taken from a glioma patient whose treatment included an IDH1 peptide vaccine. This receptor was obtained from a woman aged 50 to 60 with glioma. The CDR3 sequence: CAWRGQLNTEAFF. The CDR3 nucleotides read TGTGCCTGGAGGGGACAGCTCAACACTGAAGCTTTCTTT.